Below are 30 T cell receptor beta chains sequenced from a single sample in a study of cytomegalovirus exposure and HLA in healthy donors (dated by TCRdb to 2016 to 2017). The library was produced with the immunoSEQ multiplex PCR assay. For the multiplex PCR, a mixture combining 60 forward primers for TCR Vbeta segments and 13 reverse primers for TCR Jbeta segments was used. TCRdb limited this immuneACCESS table to in-frame rearrangements with V and J called. A share of clones is missing; checked studies link under half to unresolved V genes, and the rest is unexplained. The sample table lists 85,000 to 110,000 clones, under 85% of them with a count of one. The leading ten clones occupy roughly 4% of the sample. The source material was PBMCs. The receptors were gathered from a man aged 45-65 years in good health and CMV-seropositive.

The chain carries TRBV30 and TRBJ2-7; D is perhaps TRBD1 (6 bases). There are 14 residues in the CDR3. With 3 bases removed from V and 5 bases from J, the gap between germline ends came to 17 bases. Germline V gives CDR1 GTSNPN, CDR2 SVGIG (reference sequence). CDR3 sequence reads: CAWRRGTPFNEQYF. CDR3 nucleotide sequence: TGTGCCTGGAGGAGGGGGACACCCTTCAACGAGCAGTACTTC. The entire variable domain, with the rest obtained from reference TRBV30 and TRBJ2-7, is as follows: SQTIHQWPATLVQPVGSPLSLECTVEGTSNPNLYWYRQAAGRGLQLLFYSVGIGQISSEVPQNLSASRPQDRQFILSSKKLLLSDSGFYLCAWRRGTPFNEQYFGPGTRLTVT.

The V and J genes are TRBV14 and TRBJ1-3; D call uncertain. Germline V lookup: CDR1 SGHDN, CDR2 FVKESK. With 1 base removed from V and 4 bases from J, the gap between germline ends came to 5 bases. This CDR3 region has 13 residues. DNA of the CDR3: TGTGCCAGCAGCCAAGTCGTCGGAAACACCATATATTTT. Encoded protein: CASSQVVGNTIYF.

The chain has TRBV29-1 and TRBJ2-3; D may be TRBD2 (5 bases). Germline V lookup: CDR1 SQVTM, CDR2 ANQGSEA. This CDR3 is built from 15 residues. V lost 3 bases and J 0 bases, leaving 13 bases between the germline ends. Here the CDR3 reads CSVDSRADSTDTQYF. The CDR3 DNA sequence: TGCAGCGTTGACTCCCGAGCGGACAGCACAGATACGCAGTATTTT.

The chain is built from TRBV6-1 and TRBJ2-5; possibly TRBD2 for D (5 bases). The CDR3 consists of 12 residues. V was shortened by 10 bases and J by 2 bases, with 11 bases between the two germline ends. The germline V gene has CDR1 MNHNS and CDR2 SASEGT. The chain's CDR3 is CATKDYQETQYF. The CDR3 DNA reads TGTGCCACAAAAGACTATCAAGAGACCCAGTACTTC.

The chain links TRBV19 to TRBJ2-7; 8 bases agree with TRBD1. The CDR3 is 18 residues long. The J segment lost 2 bases and the V segment lost 4 bases, leaving 16 bases of the junction unmatched. CDR1 is LNHDA and CDR2 is SQIVND in the germline V gene (reference sequence). The CDR3 sequence is CASSRIHGQGVKPYEQYF. DNA of the CDR3: TGTGCCAGTAGTAGAATACATGGACAGGGTGTGAAACCCTACGAGCAGTACTTC.

J is TRBJ2-5 and V is TRBV19, with D maybe TRBD2 (5 bases). This CDR3 is 14 amino acids long. CDR1 is LNHDA, CDR2 SQIVND, per germline (reference sequence). V shed 3 bases and J shed 5 bases, with 13 bases lying between them. CDR3 loop: CASSMRTPMETQYF. The DNA of the CDR3 is TGTGCCAGTAGTATGAGGACTCCCATGGAGACCCAGTACTTC.

The chain links TRBV6-6 to TRBJ1-4; the D is unclear. Trimming stripped 5 bases from V and 2 bases from J, with 9 bases between. Germline loops: CDR1 MNHNY, CDR2 SVGAGI (reference sequence). The length of the CDR3 is 14 residues. The CDR3 bases are TGTGCCAGCAGTCTAGCGGGGACTAATGAAAAACTGTTTTTT. Translated, it gives CASSLAGTNEKLFF.

The chain recombines TRBV5-3 with TRBJ2-1; no definite D call. TRBV5-3 is marked as an open reading frame, function uncertain. Trimming cost V 9 bases and J 7 bases, with 5 bases left between them. The CDR3 extends over 9 amino acids. CDR3 coding DNA: TGTGCCACCCAGAATGAGCAGTTCTTC. This gives the protein CATQNEQFF.

J is TRBJ2-6 and V is TRBV28; maybe TRBD2 (7 bases). CDR3 length equals 17 residues. Between the trimmed V and J ends, which lost 3 bases and 5 bases, there was a span of 17 bases. Germline-derived CDR1 and CDR2 are MDHEN and SYDVKM. The CDR3 is CASSFRLGGLRANVLTF. The CDR3 nucleotides read TGTGCCAGCAGTTTTCGCCTGGGGGGGCTTAGGGCCAACGTCCTGACTTTC.

The chain carries TRBV7-9 and TRBJ2-3; the match to TRBD2 covers 8 bases. With 4 bases clipped from V and 9 bases from J, the junction kept 6 bases outside the gene matches. The CDR3 length is 13 residues. Germline values: CDR1 SEHNR, CDR2 FQNEAQ (reference sequence). The CDR3 is CASSSDSGITQYF. The CDR3 bases are TGTGCCAGCAGCTCCGATAGCGGGATCACGCAGTATTTT.

V is TRBV9 and J is TRBJ2-3; no firm D call. Germline values: CDR1 SGDLS, CDR2 YYNGEE. V lost 1 base and J 0 bases, leaving 15 bases between the germline ends. The CDR3 consists of 17 residues. The CDR3 sequence: CASSVKSGGASTDTQYF. CDR3 sequence (DNA): TGTGCCAGCAGCGTAAAATCTGGCGGTGCTAGCACAGATACGCAGTATTTT.

In this sample, this clone turned up once. A junction boundary mismatches the germline segment, possibly from a read error. The V gene is TRBV27, the J gene TRBJ2-7, with D perhaps TRBD1 (6 bases). The CDR3 is made up of 16 amino acids. The V gene's germline CDR1 is MNHEY and CDR2 SMNVEV (reference sequence). The CDR3 spells CASSVSLWGPVYEQYF. The CDR3 DNA follows: TGTGCCAGCAGTGTATCTCTATGGGGGCCCGTTTACGAGCAGTACTTC.

This chain uses TRBV2 with TRBJ1-5, with TRBD1 as a possible D gene (6 bases). The CDR3 is 16 residues long. The germline V and J ends were trimmed by 5 bases and 1 base, with 15 bases remaining between them. Germline V gives CDR1 SNHLY, CDR2 FYNNEI. The CDR3 sequence: CASSKFWDISNQPQHF. In DNA form, the CDR3 reads TGTGCCAGCAGTAAATTTTGGGACATCAGCAATCAGCCCCAGCATTTT.

This clone appeared a single time. The rearrangement joins TRBV29-1 to TRBJ2-1; D may be TRBD2 (5 bases). V lost 7 bases, J lost 4 bases, and 11 bases lay in between. This CDR3 is 12 amino acids long. The germline gives CDR1 SQVTM, CDR2 ANQGSEA. This CDR3 is CSGSAAYNEQFF. The CDR3, as DNA: TGCAGCGGCTCAGCGGCGTACAATGAGCAGTTCTTC.

This clone appeared a few times. This rearrangement joins TRBV30 to TRBJ2-7, with a possible D match to TRBD1 (6 bases). V lost 6 bases to trimming and J lost 9 bases, with 12 bases between them. The germline CDR1 and CDR2 sequences are GTSNPN and SVGIG (reference sequence). The length of the CDR3 is 10 residues. The CDR3, as DNA: TGTGCCTGTGAGAAGGGGGTGCAGTACTTC. Its protein product is CACEKGVQYF.

The chain joins TRBV5-1 to TRBJ2-1, with D possibly being TRBD2 (6 bases). The CDR3 runs 13 residues. Per the germline V gene, CDR1 is SGHRS and CDR2 is YFSETQ. Trimming shortened V by 0 bases and J by 6 bases, and 7 bases separated the two germline ends. The CDR3 loop reads CASSLAGLNEQFF. In nucleotides, the CDR3 is TGCGCCAGCAGCTTGGCGGGACTCAATGAGCAGTTCTTC.

J is TRBJ2-7 and V is TRBV10-3; no reliable D call. Per germline, CDR1 ENHRY and CDR2 SYGVKD. The CDR3 sequence is 15 residues long. Trimming stripped 0 bases from V and 3 bases from J, with 12 bases between. CDR3 DNA sequence: TGTGCCATCAGTGAGTCGACCCGACATCTCTACGAGCAGTACTTC. It translates to CAISESTRHLYEQYF.

The chain uses TRBV11-3 and TRBJ2-1; TRBD2 aligns across 11 bases. Germline V gene lookup returns CDR1 SGHNT and CDR2 YENEEA. V trimming: 1 base; J trimming: 6 bases; junction bases outside the gene matches: 5. The CDR3 has 16 amino acids. CDR3 nucleotide sequence: TGTGCCAGCAGCTTAGCCGTAGCGGGAGGGCTCAATGAGCAGTTCTTC. Translated: CASSLAVAGGLNEQFF.

This chain uses TRBV5-1 with TRBJ2-5, with 10 bases fitting TRBD2. This CDR3 contains 17 residues. Germline lookup yields CDR1 SGHRS and CDR2 YFSETQ. V shed 1 base and J 5 bases; nucleotides not matched to a gene: 11. The CDR3 loop reads CASSLRLAGVGGETQYF. In nucleotides, the CDR3 is TGCGCCAGCAGCTTGCGTCTAGCGGGAGTGGGGGGCGAGACCCAGTACTTC. Variable domain in full (rest from reference TRBV5-1 and TRBJ2-5): KAGVTQTPRYLIKTRGQQVTLSCSPISGHRSVSWYQQTPGQGLQFLFEYFSETQRNKGNFPGRFSGRQFSNSRSEMNVSTLELGDSALYLCASSLRLAGVGGETQYFGPGTRLLVL.

This rearrangement joins TRBV5-1 to TRBJ2-7; D perhaps matches TRBD2 (5 bases). From germline, CDR1 is SGHRS and CDR2 YFSETQ. V was shortened by 2 bases and J by 5 bases, with 11 bases between the two germline ends. The CDR3 contains 13 residues. CDR3 in amino acids: CASSFQGSNEQYF. CDR3 DNA: TGCGCCAGCAGCTTCCAAGGGAGTAACGAGCAGTACTTC.

The chain uses TRBV30 and TRBJ2-1; no clear D gene. Germline CDR1 is GTSNPN and CDR2 is SVGIG (reference sequence). Trimming stripped 2 bases from V and 9 bases from J, with 11 bases between. CDR3 length: 12 residues. As DNA, the CDR3 is TGTGCCTGGAGTTCGCAGACTGTTGAGCAGTTCTTC. It codes for CAWSSQTVEQFF.

The chain links TRBV15 to TRBJ2-7; 7 nucleotides align to TRBD1. CDR1 LNHNV and CDR2 YYDKDF come from the germline V gene (reference sequence). The CDR3 consists of 16 residues. The V gene end was trimmed by 0 bases and the J gene end by 0 bases; junction bases not matched to a gene: 5. The CDR3 region has the DNA TGTGCCACCAGCAGAGATGAGGGGGCCCTCTCCTACGAGCAGTACTTC. This gives the protein CATSRDEGALSYEQYF.

This chain connects TRBV5-1 to TRBJ1-2; the D gene is possibly TRBD1 (6 bases). The CDR3 spans 12 residues. V was trimmed by 4 bases and J by 5 bases, leaving 9 bases between them. Per the germline V gene, CDR1 is SGHRS and CDR2 is YFSETQ. The CDR3 sequence is CASSPGEYGYTF. CDR3 sequence (DNA): TGCGCCAGCAGCCCAGGGGAGTATGGCTACACCTTC.

The rearrangement joins TRBV2 to TRBJ2-7; D perhaps matches TRBD2 (6 bases). This CDR3 is 18 amino acids long. Looked up from germline, CDR1 is SNHLY and CDR2 is FYNNEI. Deletions cut 4 bases from V and 1 base from J, with 23 bases between. Written as DNA, the CDR3 is TGTGCCAGCAGTGTAAACCCCAGGCAGGGAGGCAGGTCCTACGAGCAGTACTTC. It translates to CASSVNPRQGGRSYEQYF.

The J gene is TRBJ2-7, the V gene TRBV4-2; D might be TRBD2 (6 bases). This CDR3 is 14 amino acids long. Germline V gene lookup returns CDR1 LGHNA and CDR2 YNFKEQ. Trimming cost V 4 bases and J 2 bases, with 12 bases left between them. The CDR3 loop reads CASSPGDGTYEQYF. The CDR3 DNA reads TGTGCCAGCAGCCCGGGGGACGGAACCTACGAGCAGTACTTC.

This clone was observed a handful of times. CDR3 sequence reads: CSASSDYGYTF. DNA of the CDR3: TGCAGTGCTAGTTCCGACTATGGCTACACCTTC. The rearrangement links TRBV20-1 to TRBJ1-2; D not certain. The CDR3 length is 11 residues. Germline CDR1 reads DFQATT; CDR2 reads SNEGSKA (reference sequence). V was trimmed by 3 bases and J by 3 bases, leaving 5 bases between them.

This clone was observed once. The V gene is TRBV7-8, the J gene TRBJ2-1, with no clear D. The CDR3 loop spans 13 amino acids. Trimming removed 11 bases from V and 3 bases from J, with 14 bases in between. Per germline, CDR1 SGHVS and CDR2 FQNEAQ. This CDR3 is CAVSGRDYNEQFF. The CDR3 DNA is TGTGCCGTTTCCGGTAGAGACTACAATGAGCAGTTCTTC.

This clone appeared a single time. The chain couples TRBV27 to TRBJ2-1, with 8 bases matching TRBD2. The J segment lost 8 bases and the V segment lost 4 bases, leaving 10 bases of the junction unmatched. The CDR3 loop spans 15 amino acids. The germline CDR1 and CDR2 sequences are MNHEY and SMNVEV (reference sequence). The CDR3 loop reads CASSSGTRVMYEQFF. The CDR3 bases are TGTGCCAGCAGTTCGGGGACTAGGGTGATGTATGAGCAGTTCTTC.

The chain couples TRBV19 to TRBJ2-7, with D perhaps matching TRBD2 (6 bases). The V gene's germline CDR1 is LNHDA and CDR2 SQIVND (reference sequence). The CDR3 extends over 13 amino acids. V lost 2 bases and J lost 6, with 11 bases in between. CDR3 amino acids: CASSISGEVEQYF. DNA for the CDR3: TGTGCCAGTAGTATATCGGGAGAGGTCGAGCAGTACTTC.

This clone has more than one count but fewer than ten. V usage is TRBV18 and J usage is TRBJ2-5, with D perhaps TRBD2 (5 bases). The CDR3 consists of 14 residues. The germline V gene encodes CDR1 KGHSH and CDR2 LQKENI. The V end lost 1 base, the J end lost 1 base, and 7 bases lay between the germline ends. In DNA, the CDR3 is TGTGCCAGCTCACCACTCGGGGTCCAAGAGACCCAGTACTTC. Translating gives CASSPLGVQETQYF.